This T cell receptor (beta chain) was recovered during a study of shared clonotypes between healthy human individuals. Whole-study results and caveats: Approximately 4.6% of naive CD4 clonotypes were common to a handful of donors.

Method: immunoSEQ multiplex PCR; TCRdb's copy keeps in-frame clones and lacks some. The sample includes about 1 million clones, around 76% seen only once; the top ten take about 1.5%. A note on this clone: Antigen: not known.

CDR1 and CDR2 (germline): MNHNS, SASEGT. V lost 7 bases to trimming and J lost 3 bases, with 13 bases between them. The CDR3 has 14 residues. The sample consisted of memory CD4+ T cells sorted from blood. Subset of the sample: CD45RA-negative fraction. The sequence was collected from a man between 18 and 35 years old in good health. The V call is TRBV6-1, the J call TRBJ2-1; D possibly uses TRBD1 or TRBD2 (5 bases each). CDR3 protein: CASIPGPFYNEQFF. CDR3 bases: TGTGCCAGCATTCCGGGACCCTTCTACAATGAGCAGTTCTTC.